Each of the 5 T cell receptor delta chains below was sequenced from the same sample in a study of γδ T cells in repeated Plasmodium falciparum infection (TCRdb year 2021). Libraries came from multiplex PCR. The instrument was an Illumina MiSeq. TCRdb called clones from the public reads with CATT, and repeated DNA sequences were later combined into one row. The sample table holds roughly 48,000 delta-chain clones, of which 1.6% were seen once. The top ten constitute about 9.1% of the sample. Vgamma9/Vdelta2+ and Vdelta2-negative gammadelta T cell populations were flow-sorted from peripheral blood mononuclear cells for bulk TCR repertoire analysis. Sequencing input: gamma-delta T cells from blood. Every receptor here comes from a pool of human donors (malaria-infected and uninfected, not separated).

This clone was seen a handful of times. The TCRdb protein comes from a much larger clone and disagrees with this DNA's translation at residue 19, likely due to a read error; the protein given here is derived from the DNA. The J gene is TRDJ1, the V gene TRDV1; 9 bases map to TRDD3. Germline V gene sequence: CDR1 TSWWSYY, CDR2 QGS. The V and J ends lost 0 bases and 1 base, in that order; junction bases with no gene match: 30. The CDR3 contains 25 residues. The CDR3 loop reads CALGELYPTFYPPGDTPKCTDKLIF. For the CDR3, the DNA is TGTGCTCTTGGGGAACTCTATCCTACGTTTTACCCCCCGGGGGATACTCCAAAATGCACCGATAAACTCATCTTT.

This clone was seen ten or more times. A far bigger clonotype differs at one base, so this is likely a read error. The sample has other DNA sequences that encode this CDR3 too. The chain recombines TRDV1 with TRDJ1, with 12 bases identical to TRDD3. In germline, CDR1 is TSWWSYY, CDR2 QGS. The ends lost 6 bases at V and 0 bases at J; junction bases unmatched: 8. The length of the CDR3 is 17 residues. The CDR3 loop reads CALGIIWGIRYTDKLIF. The DNA for the CDR3 is TGTGCTCTTGGAATTATCTGGGGGATACGCTACACCGATAAACTCATCTTT.

A note on this clone: For this DNA, TCRdb reports the protein of a much larger clone, which diverges at residue 10, most likely from a read error; the protein presented here is translated directly from the DNA. J is TRDJ2 and V is TRDV1; TRDD3 matches at 7 bases. As TCRdb names no J gene, one was assigned here on the basis of a DNA match to germline. The J segment lost 2 bases and the V segment lost 1 base, leaving 13 bases of the junction unmatched. Germline V gene lookup returns CDR1 TSWWSYY and CDR2 QGS. This CDR3 spans 19 amino acids. The CDR3 region is CALGEREWGSPSLTAQLFF. In nucleotides, the CDR3 is TGTGCTCTTGGGGAACGGGAATGGGGGAGCCCCTCCTTGACAGCACAACTCTTCTTT.

This clone was seen a handful of times. The protein TCRdb lists belongs to a much larger clone and differs from this DNA's translation at residue 12, which points to a read error; the protein shown is made from the DNA. The genes are TRDV2 and TRDJ1; a weak D match, TRDD3 (6 bases). Germline matching of the DNA provided the J gene here, since TCRdb leaves it blank. Germline assignment: CDR1 GEAIGNYY and CDR2 EKD. The V and J ends lost 1 base and 0 bases respectively, with 29 bases between them. The CDR3 consists of 21 residues. CDR3 sequence reads: CACDTYREEEDTRGYTDKLIF. The CDR3 nucleotides read TGTGCCTGTGACACATATCGGGAAGAAGAGGATACCCGGGGGTACACCGATAAACTCATCTTT.

Comments on this clone: TCRdb's protein, taken from a much larger clone, differs from this DNA's translation at residue 10, likely owing to a read error; the protein displayed comes from the DNA. This chain connects TRDV1 to TRDJ1; the match to TRDD3 covers 7 bases. The J gene, not given by TCRdb, was assigned here from a germline match of the nucleotide sequence. Germline CDR1 reads TSWWSYY; CDR2 reads QGS. The CDR3 totals 20 residues. CDR3 nucleotide sequence: TGTGCCCTTAGCCCCTTGTCCTGGGGGTGCCCCGGTTGGTACACCGATAAACTCATCTTT. Translation gives CALSPLSWGCPGWYTDKLIF.